This entry concerns a single T cell receptor (beta chain). Sample-barcoded 5' priming and a J-beta primer mix drove a second PCR of about 7 to 12 cycles. TCRdb re-called the 5' RACE reads through MiXCR, storing one row per CDR3 protein. This table has 1.5 million to 2 million distinct CDR3 sequences, roughly 27% appearing once. This record comes from a study of blood T cells in healthy people across ages. This CDR3 has 14 amino acids. Deletions cut 3 bases from V and 4 bases from J, with 11 bases between. CDR1 LGHDT and CDR2 YNNKEL come from the germline V gene (reference sequence). This sequence joins TRBV3-1 and TRBJ2-3, with no clear D. This clonotype was sampled from a woman aged 25 to 39 in good health. Material for sequencing was blood. CDR3 DNA: TGTGCCAGCAGCCACCTTCGCGACGCAGATACGCAGTATTTT. It encodes CASSHLRDADTQYF.